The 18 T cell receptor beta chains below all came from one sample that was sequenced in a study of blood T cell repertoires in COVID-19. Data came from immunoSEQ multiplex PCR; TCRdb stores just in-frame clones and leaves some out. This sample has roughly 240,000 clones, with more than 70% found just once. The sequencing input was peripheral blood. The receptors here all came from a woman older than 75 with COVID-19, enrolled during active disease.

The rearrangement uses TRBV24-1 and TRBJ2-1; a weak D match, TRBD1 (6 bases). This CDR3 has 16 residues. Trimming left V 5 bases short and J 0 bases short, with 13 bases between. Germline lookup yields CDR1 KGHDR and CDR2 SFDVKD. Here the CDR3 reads CATSAIDRSSYNEQFF. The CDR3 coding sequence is TGTGCCACCAGTGCTATTGACAGGAGCTCCTACAATGAGCAGTTCTTC.

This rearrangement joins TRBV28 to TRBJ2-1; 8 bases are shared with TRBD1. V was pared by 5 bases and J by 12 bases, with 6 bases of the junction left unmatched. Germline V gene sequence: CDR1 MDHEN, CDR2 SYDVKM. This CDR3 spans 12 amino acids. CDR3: CASSVRGLGQFF. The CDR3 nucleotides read TGTGCCAGCAGTGTCAGGGGGCTAGGGCAGTTCTTC.

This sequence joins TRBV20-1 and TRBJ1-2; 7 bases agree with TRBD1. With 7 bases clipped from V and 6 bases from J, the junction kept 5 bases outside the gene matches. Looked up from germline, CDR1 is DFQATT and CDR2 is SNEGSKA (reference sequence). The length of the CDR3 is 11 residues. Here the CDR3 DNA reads TGCAGTGTTAGGGGGCCGAATGGCTACACCTTC. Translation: CSVRGPNGYTF.

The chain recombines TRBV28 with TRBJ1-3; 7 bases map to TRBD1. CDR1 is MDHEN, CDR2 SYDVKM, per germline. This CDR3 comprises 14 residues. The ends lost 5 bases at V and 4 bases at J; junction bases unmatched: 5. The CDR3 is CASSPDREGNTIYF. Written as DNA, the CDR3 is TGTGCCAGCAGTCCCGACAGGGAGGGAAACACCATATATTTT.

The CDR3 bases are TGCGCCAGCAGCCCCGGACGGGGAAGTGTGGGAAACACCATATATTTT. Translating it yields CASSPGRGSVGNTIYF. The chain is built from TRBV5-1 and TRBJ1-3; D gene uncertain. CDR3 length equals 16 residues. CDR1 and CDR2 from the germline V gene are SGHRS and YFSETQ. Trimming pared 4 bases from V and 4 bases from J, leaving 18 bases between.

The CDR3 coding sequence is TGTGCCAGTAGTTACCTAGCGGGGGTTCCAGATACGCAGTATTTT. Encoded protein: CASSYLAGVPDTQYF. The chain carries TRBV19 and TRBJ2-3; 10 nucleotides agree with TRBD2. CDR3 length: 15 amino acids. Germline assignment: CDR1 LNHDA and CDR2 SQIVND (reference sequence). V was clipped by 5 bases and J by 4 bases; unmatched bases: 6.

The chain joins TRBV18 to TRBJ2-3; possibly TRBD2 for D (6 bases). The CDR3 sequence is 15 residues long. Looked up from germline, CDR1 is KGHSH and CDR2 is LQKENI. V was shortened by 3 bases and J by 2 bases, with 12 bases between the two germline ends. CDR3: CASSPTRGPTDTQYF. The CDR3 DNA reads TGTGCCAGCTCACCTACGCGGGGCCCCACAGATACGCAGTATTTT.

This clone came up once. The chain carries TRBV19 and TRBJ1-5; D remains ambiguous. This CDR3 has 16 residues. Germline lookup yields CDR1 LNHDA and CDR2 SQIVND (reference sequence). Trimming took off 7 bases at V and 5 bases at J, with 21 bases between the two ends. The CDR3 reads CASTSEAAWVDQPQHF. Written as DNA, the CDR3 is TGTGCCAGTACCTCCGAGGCCGCGTGGGTTGATCAGCCCCAGCATTTT.

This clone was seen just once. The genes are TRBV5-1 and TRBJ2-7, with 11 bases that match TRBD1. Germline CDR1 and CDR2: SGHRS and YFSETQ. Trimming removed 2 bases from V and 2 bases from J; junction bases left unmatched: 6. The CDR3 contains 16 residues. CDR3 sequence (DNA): TGCGCCAGCAGCTTATCCTGGGACAGGGGGACCTACGAGCAGTACGTC. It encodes CASSLSWDRGTYEQYV.

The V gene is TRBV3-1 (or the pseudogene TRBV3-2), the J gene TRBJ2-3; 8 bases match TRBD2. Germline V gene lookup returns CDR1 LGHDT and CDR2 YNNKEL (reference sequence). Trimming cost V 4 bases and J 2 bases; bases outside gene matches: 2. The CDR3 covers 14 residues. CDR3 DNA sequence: TGTGCCAGCAGCCGCGGGGGGTCCACAGATACGCAGTATTTT. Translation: CASSRGGSTDTQYF.

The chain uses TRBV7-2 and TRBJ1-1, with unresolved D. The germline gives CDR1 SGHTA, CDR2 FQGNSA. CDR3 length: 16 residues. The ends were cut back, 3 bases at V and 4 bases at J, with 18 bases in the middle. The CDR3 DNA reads TGTGCCAGCAGCTTTGGCGCCTGGGAGTTGAGCACTGAAGCTTTCTTT. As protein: CASSFGAWELSTEAFF.

The CDR3 reads CSVAGTARRAEAFF. As DNA, the CDR3 is TGCAGCGTTGCAGGGACGGCCAGGAGGGCTGAAGCTTTCTTT. V and J are TRBV29-1 and TRBJ1-1; perhaps TRBD1 as D (5 bases). Germline V lookup: CDR1 SQVTM, CDR2 ANQGSEA. V lost 4 bases to trimming and J lost 6 bases, with 18 bases between them. The CDR3 length is 14 residues.

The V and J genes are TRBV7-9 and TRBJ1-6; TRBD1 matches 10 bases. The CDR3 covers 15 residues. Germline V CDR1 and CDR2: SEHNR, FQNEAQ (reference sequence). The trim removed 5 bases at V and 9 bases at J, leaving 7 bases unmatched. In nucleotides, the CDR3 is TGTGCCAGCAGCCAGACAGGGGGCAGCGGTTCACCCCTCCACTTT. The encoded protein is CASSQTGGSGSPLHF. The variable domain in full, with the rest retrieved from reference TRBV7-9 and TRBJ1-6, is DTGVSQNPRHKITKRGQNVTFRCDPISEHNRLYWYRQTLGQGPEFLTYFQNEAQLEKSRLLSDRFSAERPKGSFSTLEIQRTEQGDSAMYLCASSQTGGSGSPLHFGNGTRLTVT.

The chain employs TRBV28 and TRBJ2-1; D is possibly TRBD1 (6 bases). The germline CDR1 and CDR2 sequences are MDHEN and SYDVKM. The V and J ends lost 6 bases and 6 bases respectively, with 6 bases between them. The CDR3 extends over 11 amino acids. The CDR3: CASRGANEQFF. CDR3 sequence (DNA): TGTGCCAGCAGGGGGGCCAATGAGCAGTTCTTC.

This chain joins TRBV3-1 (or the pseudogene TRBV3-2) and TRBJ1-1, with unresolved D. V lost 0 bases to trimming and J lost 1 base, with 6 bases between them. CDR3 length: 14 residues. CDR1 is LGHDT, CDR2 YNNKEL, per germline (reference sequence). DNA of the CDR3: TGTGCCAGCAGCCAAGAGGGCTGGAACACTGAAGCTTTCTTT. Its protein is CASSQEGWNTEAFF.

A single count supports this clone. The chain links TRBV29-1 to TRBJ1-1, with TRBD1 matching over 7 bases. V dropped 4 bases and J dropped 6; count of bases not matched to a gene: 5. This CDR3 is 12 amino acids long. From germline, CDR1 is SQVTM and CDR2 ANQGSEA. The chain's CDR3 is CSVGRGQSEAFF. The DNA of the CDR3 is TGCAGCGTTGGAAGGGGACAGTCTGAAGCTTTCTTT.

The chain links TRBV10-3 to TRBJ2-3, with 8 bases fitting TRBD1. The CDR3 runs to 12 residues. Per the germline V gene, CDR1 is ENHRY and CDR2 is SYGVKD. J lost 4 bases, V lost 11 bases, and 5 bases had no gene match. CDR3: CAVGQGPDTQYF. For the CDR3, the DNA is TGTGCCGTAGGACAGGGTCCAGATACGCAGTATTTT.

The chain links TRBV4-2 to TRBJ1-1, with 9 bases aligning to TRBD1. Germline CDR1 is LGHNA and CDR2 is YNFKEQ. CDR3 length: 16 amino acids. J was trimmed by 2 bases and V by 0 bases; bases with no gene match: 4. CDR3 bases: TGTGCCAGCAGCCAAGAAAGGACAGGGGCCAACACTGAAGCTTTCTTT. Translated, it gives CASSQERTGANTEAFF.